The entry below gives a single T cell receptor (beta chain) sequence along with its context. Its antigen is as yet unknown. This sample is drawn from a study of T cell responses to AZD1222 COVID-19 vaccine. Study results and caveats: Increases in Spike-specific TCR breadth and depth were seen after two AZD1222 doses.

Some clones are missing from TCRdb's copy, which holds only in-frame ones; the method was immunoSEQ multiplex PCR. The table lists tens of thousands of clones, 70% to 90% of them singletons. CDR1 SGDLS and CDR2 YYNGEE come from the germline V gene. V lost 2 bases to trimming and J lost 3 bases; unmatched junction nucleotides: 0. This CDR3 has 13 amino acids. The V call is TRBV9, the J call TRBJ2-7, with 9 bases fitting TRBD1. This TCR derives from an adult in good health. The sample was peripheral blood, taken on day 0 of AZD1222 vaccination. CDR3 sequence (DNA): TGTGCCAGCAGCGTGACAGGGGGCTACGAGCAGTACTTC. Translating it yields CASSVTGGYEQYF.